Following are 30 T cell receptor beta chains from one sample sequenced in a study of CXCR3-negative and CXCR3-positive naive CD8 T cells. Study-wide results and caveats: Researchers report that CXCR3-positive naive cells carry more hydrophobic TRB CDR3s than CXCR3-negative naive cells.

Libraries of TRB cDNA were made by 5' RACE and carried UMIs. TCRdb re-called the 5' RACE reads; every CDR3 protein appears as one record, without DNA. Its clone listing holds about 130,000 distinct CDR3 sequences. These TCRs are of unknown antigen specificity. The specimen was naive CXCR3+ CD8+ T cells from blood. Subset of the sample: CD45RO-CCR7+CD27+CD95- naive CD8+ T cells expressing CXCR3 (TNR3+). Receptors originate from a human donor in good health. Some clones in this sample may be carry-over from other donors' samples.

The chain combines TRBV2 with TRBJ2-1; TCRdb names TRBD1, which stays unverified in the absence of DNA. The CDR3 contains 17 residues. The germline gives CDR1 SNHLY, CDR2 FYNNEI. CDR3 protein: CASSEAGQGSSYNEQFF.

This chain uses TRBV29-1 with TRBJ1-1; TCRdb selects TRBD1, and the lack of DNA leaves this call unchecked. The CDR3 has 13 residues. Germline CDR1 SQVTM, CDR2 ANQGSEA. The CDR3 spells CSARQGPYTEAFF.

V gene TRBV5-1 combines with J gene TRBJ2-7; lacking DNA, the TRBD1 call made by TCRdb goes unchecked. This CDR3 has 16 amino acids. Per germline, CDR1 SGHRS and CDR2 YFSETQ. CDR3 in amino acids: CASRPAATGMDDEQYF.

This chain links TRBV6-2 or TRBV6-3 with TRBJ2-1. Germline V gene sequence: CDR1 MNHEY, CDR2 SVGEGT. The CDR3 covers 14 residues. The CDR3 region is CASQTPFMVNEQFF.

CDR3 residues: CASRGPTIYGGYTF. The chain couples TRBV28 to TRBJ1-2; TCRdb gives TRBD1 as the D gene, but with no DNA this cannot be confirmed. The CDR3 sequence is 14 residues long. Germline CDR1 and CDR2: MDHEN and SYDVKM.

V gene TRBV28 combines with J gene TRBJ2-2; as DNA is missing, the TRBD1 call by TCRdb cannot be tested. Germline CDR1 reads MDHEN; CDR2 reads SYDVKM. The length of the CDR3 is 15 residues. Here the CDR3 reads CASSWGEQSTGELFF.

The chain employs TRBV5-4 and TRBJ1-3. The CDR3 has 14 amino acids. The V gene's germline CDR1 is SGHNT and CDR2 YYREEE (reference sequence). The CDR3 region is CASSLAGWGNTIYF.

The chain is built from TRBV15 and TRBJ2-7; the D call from TCRdb, TRBD2, cannot be confirmed without DNA. Germline V gives CDR1 LNHNV, CDR2 YYDKDF (reference sequence). This CDR3 comprises 17 residues. CDR3 sequence reads: CATSRDWSSGGNYEQYF.

The chain joins TRBV29-1 to TRBJ1-4; TCRdb picks TRBD1, but there is no DNA to check that call. This CDR3 spans 12 amino acids. Germline CDR1 is SQVTM and CDR2 is ANQGSEA. The CDR3 here is CSVAGQSEKLFF.

V and J are TRBV6-2 or TRBV6-3 and TRBJ2-1. Germline lookup yields CDR1 MNHEY and CDR2 SVGEGT. The CDR3 covers 15 residues. The CDR3 reads CASSRDFSSYNEQFF.

This chain connects TRBV11-3 to TRBJ2-3; there is no DNA to check the TCRdb D call of TRBD2. In germline, CDR1 is SGHNT, CDR2 YENEEA. The length of the CDR3 is 15 residues. CDR3 region: CASSLNGLAGDTQYF. Full variable domain (outside the CDR3, taken from reference TRBV11-3 and TRBJ2-3): EAGVVQSPRYKIIEKKQPVAFWCNPISGHNTLYWYLQNLGQGPELLIRYENEEAVDDSQLPKDRFSAERLKGVDSTLKIQPAELGDSAVYLCASSLNGLAGDTQYFGPGTRLTVL.

The V call is TRBV2, the J call TRBJ2-7; the D gene TCRdb calls, TRBD2, cannot be checked with no DNA. The CDR3 loop spans 15 amino acids. Germline-derived CDR1 and CDR2 are SNHLY and FYNNEI. The CDR3 here is CASSATSGFTYEQYF.

CDR3 protein: CASSLGGQGGQRRYF. The V gene is TRBV7-9, the J gene TRBJ1-5; the TRBD1 assignment by TCRdb is unverifiable without DNA. The CDR3 has 15 amino acids. CDR1 SEHNR and CDR2 FQNEAQ come from the germline V gene (reference sequence).

The chain carries TRBV11-2 and TRBJ2-7; TCRdb designates TRBD1, a call that cannot be tested without DNA. The CDR3 is 15 amino acids. Germline values: CDR1 SGHAT, CDR2 FQNNGV. CDR3 amino acids: CASSYSTGTDYEQYF.

The gene calls are TRBV6-5 and TRBJ2-1; TCRdb selects TRBD2, and the lack of DNA leaves this call unchecked. The CDR3 length is 17 residues. Germline V gene lookup returns CDR1 MNHEY and CDR2 SVGAGI. The CDR3 sequence: CASRGVLAGGSRNEQFF.

The V gene is TRBV7-7, the J gene TRBJ2-1; TCRdb reports TRBD2, a call that lacks DNA to check it against. Germline V gene data show CDR1 as SSHAT and CDR2 as FNYEAQ (reference sequence). The CDR3 totals 15 residues. CDR3 amino acids: CASSPLTSGRDEQFF.

The V call is TRBV3-1, the J call TRBJ2-7; the TRBD1 assignment by TCRdb is unverifiable without DNA. The germline gives CDR1 LGHDT, CDR2 YNNKEL (reference sequence). The CDR3 contains 18 residues. This CDR3 reads CASSPRQGLGDSGYEQYF.

The V gene is TRBV9, the J gene TRBJ1-1. This CDR3 has 15 amino acids. CDR1 and CDR2 from the germline V gene are SGDLS and YYNGEE. The CDR3 protein is CASSVGSGVNTEAFF.

The chain recombines TRBV27 with TRBJ1-1; TCRdb's D gene call, TRBD1, goes unchecked for lack of DNA. CDR3 length: 13 residues. Looked up from germline, CDR1 is MNHEY and CDR2 is SMNVEV (reference sequence). CDR3: CASSWGETTEAFF.

This chain connects TRBV29-1 to TRBJ2-2; the D call from TCRdb, TRBD1, cannot be confirmed without DNA. CDR1 is SQVTM, CDR2 ANQGSEA, per germline. This CDR3 has 16 residues. This CDR3 reads CSVEDRTRANTGELFF.

J is TRBJ1-1 and V is TRBV27. Germline V gene data show CDR1 as MNHEY and CDR2 as SMNVEV (reference sequence). The CDR3 extends over 13 amino acids. This CDR3 is CASSSDVNTEAFF.

This rearrangement joins TRBV7-2 to TRBJ2-2. In germline, CDR1 is SGHTA, CDR2 FQGNSA. This CDR3 is 11 amino acids long. CDR3 loop: CASSLAGELFF.

The rearrangement links TRBV4-2 to TRBJ2-6; the D gene TCRdb calls, TRBD1, cannot be checked with no DNA. Germline V CDR1 and CDR2: LGHNA, YNFKEQ. This CDR3 has 15 amino acids. The CDR3 here is CASSHRESGANVLTF.

The chain carries TRBV12-3 or TRBV12-4 and TRBJ2-7; no DNA is available, so the TRBD1 call from TCRdb remains unchecked. CDR3 length: 16 residues. The CDR3 region is CASSPGQGAGSYEQYF.

This rearrangement joins TRBV20-1 to TRBJ2-7; TCRdb selects TRBD2, and the lack of DNA leaves this call unchecked. The germline CDR1 and CDR2 sequences are DFQATT and SNEGSKA (reference sequence). The CDR3 has 17 amino acids. CDR3 sequence: CSARTNRGTSFLYEQYF.

This chain uses TRBV9 with TRBJ2-1; TCRdb outputs TRBD2, but without DNA this stays unchecked. CDR3 length: 17 residues. Germline V gene lookup returns CDR1 SGDLS and CDR2 YYNGEE. The CDR3 spells CASSIRGGGANYNEQFF. The full variable domain, in which reference TRBV9 and TRBJ2-1 provide the parts outside the CDR3, is DSGVTQTPKHLITATGQRVTLRCSPRSGDLSVYWYQQSLDQGLQFLIQYYNGEERAKGNILERFSAQQFPDLHSELNLSSLELGDSALYFCASSIRGGGANYNEQFFGPGTRLTVL.

The chain has TRBV20-1 and TRBJ2-5; TCRdb designates TRBD2, a call that cannot be tested without DNA. Germline assignment: CDR1 DFQATT and CDR2 SNEGSKA (reference sequence). The CDR3 covers 14 residues. The CDR3 spells CSARGGEDGQTQYF.

The chain couples TRBV4-1 to TRBJ2-1; absent DNA, TCRdb's TRBD1 call cannot be checked. The CDR3 is 13 amino acids. Germline V gene lookup returns CDR1 MGHRA and CDR2 YSYEKL. Here the CDR3 reads CASSQGPSVPRFF.

This chain joins TRBV29-1 and TRBJ2-7. The germline V gene has CDR1 SQVTM and CDR2 ANQGSEA. The CDR3 extends over 16 amino acids. The CDR3 loop is CSVYGVGPQSSYEQYF.

The genes are TRBV6-2 or TRBV6-3 and TRBJ2-1; TCRdb's assignment of TRBD2 cannot be checked, as there is no DNA. The V gene's germline CDR1 is MNHEY and CDR2 SVGEGT. There are 17 residues in the CDR3. The chain's CDR3 is CASSYPTGGLLYNEQFF.